This passage covers 13 T cell receptor beta chains from one sample sequenced in a study of Graves' ophthalmopathy and Graves' hyperthyroidism. Amplification targeted the TCR beta CDR3 regions, with RNA transcripts as the source material. The first round was an RT-PCR with HTBI primers, and the second round was a multiplex PCR. TCRdb re-called the multiplex PCR reads through MiXCR, storing one row per CDR3 protein. The table lists 200,000 to 250,000 distinct CDR3 sequences, around 45% of them singletons. The sample taken for sequencing was peripheral blood. The receptor source for this set is an adult man with Graves' ophthalmopathy.

This clonotype was seen a few times. This chain links TRBV24-1 with TRBJ2-7; the match to TRBD1 covers 10 bases. Germline CDR1 and CDR2: KGHDR and SFDVKD. This CDR3 comprises 14 residues. The V and J ends lost 4 bases and 7 bases, in that order; junction bases with no gene match: 6. CDR3 DNA sequence: TGTGCCACCAGTGACGCGACAGGGGGCCGAGAGCAGTACTTC. It yields the protein CATSDATGGREQYF.

V usage is TRBV7-2 and J usage is TRBJ1-6; D is perhaps TRBD1 (5 bases). Trimming took off 7 bases at V and 5 bases at J, with 9 bases between the two ends. CDR1 is SGHTA and CDR2 is FQGNSA in the germline V gene. This CDR3 region has 13 residues. CDR3 DNA: TGTGCCAGCACCCAGACAGATAATTCACCCCTCCACTTT. Translated, it gives CASTQTDNSPLHF.

The table lists this clonotype with a few counts. This chain links TRBV5-6 with TRBJ2-7; D is uncertain. Trimming left V 0 bases short and J 6 bases short, with 4 bases between. CDR3 length: 11 residues. CDR1 is SGHDT, CDR2 YYEEEE, per germline. The CDR3 reads CASSLDREQYF. In nucleotides, the CDR3 is TGTGCCAGCAGCTTGGATCGCGAGCAGTACTTC.

The chain combines TRBV5-4 with TRBJ2-2; 11 bases fit TRBD2. The CDR3 runs to 15 residues. V lost 5 bases, J lost 4 bases, and 4 bases stayed unmatched. Germline-derived CDR1 and CDR2 are SGHNT and YYREEE (reference sequence). CDR3 in DNA: TGTGCCAGCAGGCTAGCGGGAGGCAGCACCGGGGAGCTGTTTTTT. Translating it yields CASRLAGGSTGELFF. Full variable domain (remainder filled in from reference TRBV5-4 and TRBJ2-2): ETGVTQSPTHLIKTRGQQVTLRCSSQSGHNTVSWYQQALGQGPQFIFQYYREEENGRGNFPPRFSGLQFPNYSSELNVNALELDDSALYLCASRLAGGSTGELFFGEGSRLTVL.

CDR3 nucleotides: TGTGCCAGCAGCATCCGAGGGAGCGACGAGCAGTACTTC. This gives the protein CASSIRGSDEQYF. The V call is TRBV5-4, the J call TRBJ2-7, with a weak D call TRBD2 (5 bases). The germline V gene has CDR1 SGHNT and CDR2 YYREEE (reference sequence). The CDR3 sequence is 13 residues long. V gave up 4 bases and J gave up 5 bases, with 13 bases separating them.

This clonotype was counted between two and nine times. The V and J genes are TRBV20-1 and TRBJ2-5, with a tentative D call TRBD2 (6 bases). The CDR3 length is 13 residues. Germline loops: CDR1 DFQATT, CDR2 SNEGSKA (reference sequence). Trimming left V 5 bases short and J 2 bases short, with 12 bases between. The CDR3 bases are TGCAGTGCTCTCTATGGACTACAAGAGACCCAGTACTTC. Translating gives CSALYGLQETQYF.

V is TRBV12-3 or TRBV12-4 and J is TRBJ1-3; the D is unclear. This CDR3 spans 13 amino acids. Trimming removed 5 bases at V and 6 bases at J, with 11 bases between. Here the CDR3 reads CASSTDLVNTIYF. Written as DNA, the CDR3 is TGTGCCAGCAGTACGGACTTAGTAAACACCATATATTTT.

This clonotype was detected only a few times. The CDR3 protein is CASSQPATGADYTF. The CDR3 DNA sequence: TGTGCCAGCAGCCAACCCGCGACAGGGGCTGACTACACCTTC. This chain joins TRBV3-1 and TRBJ1-2; 8 bases line up with TRBD1. The CDR3 is 14 residues long. Germline V gene sequence: CDR1 LGHDT, CDR2 YNNKEL (reference sequence). After removal of 2 bases from V and 10 bases from J, the junction contained 9 bases not matched to a gene. The whole variable domain, remainder taken from reference TRBV3-1 and TRBJ1-2, is DTAVSQTPKYLVTQMGNDKSIKCEQNLGHDTMYWYKQDSKKFLKIMFSYNNKELIINETVPNRFSPKSPDKAHLNLHINSLELGDSAVYFCASSQPATGADYTFGSGTRLTVV.

The V and J genes are TRBV20-1 and TRBJ1-6; D gene ambiguous. Germline V gives CDR1 DFQATT, CDR2 SNEGSKA (reference sequence). The CDR3 is 17 residues long. Trimming took off 6 bases at V and 0 bases at J, with 18 bases between the two ends. In DNA form, the CDR3 reads TGCAGTGCGTCTGTGCGAGGGCGTAGCTCCTATAATTCACCCCTCCACTTT. It specifies CSASVRGRSSYNSPLHF.

This chain links TRBV29-1 with TRBJ1-1; the D gene is possibly TRBD1 (5 bases). V lost 7 bases, J lost 1 base, and 10 bases lay in between. CDR1 is SQVTM and CDR2 is ANQGSEA in the germline V gene. There are 12 residues in the CDR3. This chain's CDR3 is CSADKGNTEAFF. CDR3 coding DNA: TGCAGCGCGGACAAAGGGAACACTGAAGCTTTCTTT.

The CDR3 DNA reads TGCAGCGGTTACTCGATAAACACTGAAGCTTTCTTT. Encoded protein: CSGYSINTEAFF. The V call is TRBV29-1, the J call TRBJ1-1, with D unclear. CDR1 is SQVTM, CDR2 ANQGSEA, per germline. The V and J ends lost 7 bases and 2 bases respectively, with 11 bases between them. The CDR3 consists of 12 residues.

The table lists this clonotype with a few counts. The chain combines TRBV5-4 with TRBJ2-5, with 14 bases matching TRBD2. V shed 3 bases and J 5 bases; nucleotides not matched to a gene: 6. Germline V gives CDR1 SGHNT, CDR2 YYREEE (reference sequence). The CDR3 spans 16 residues. The CDR3 region has the DNA TGTGCCAGCAGCTCCGGGACTAGCGGGAGTCGGGAGACCCAGTACTTC. Translation: CASSSGTSGSRETQYF.

The chain uses TRBV5-8 and TRBJ2-2, with D perhaps matching TRBD2 (5 bases). The CDR3 contains 14 residues. The V and J ends lost 2 bases and 3 bases respectively, with 8 bases between them. From germline, CDR1 is SGHTS and CDR2 YDEGEE. The CDR3 here is CASSLERYTGELFF. The CDR3 nucleotides are TGTGCCAGCAGCTTAGAGCGGTACACCGGGGAGCTGTTTTTT.